The clone carrying this TCR beta chain was seen more than once but under ten times. The junction and the germline gene differ at one end; a read error may be behind it. Other DNA sequences of this sample code for an identical CDR3. There are 17 residues in the CDR3. Germline loops: CDR1 LNHDA, CDR2 SQIVND (reference sequence). This specimen comes from a study of blood T cell repertoires in COVID-19. Across the study: COVID-19 samples, acute and convalescent, were from the United States, Italy and Spain. PBMCs, B-cell-depleted T cells, or T cells provided the cDNA or gDNA that made up the material.

Authors' methods: Scientists estimated how many nucleated cells there were by amplifying reference gene primers. Some clones are missing from TCRdb's copy, which holds only in-frame ones; the method was immunoSEQ multiplex PCR. V and J calls and clone size follow that table, whereas D and trimming were derived from the DNA. The sample shows about 74,000 clones, about 80% of them seen only once. The clonotype originates from an elderly man with acute or convalescent COVID-19. The chain links TRBV19 to TRBJ1-1; D might be TRBD1 (5 bases). Sequencing used peripheral blood. The CDR3 DNA follows: TGTCCCAGTCGTACCCCGGGGGGGGGACTCGGGAACACTGAAGCTTTCTTT. Translated, it gives CPSRTPGGGLGNTEAFF.